The subject of this entry is one TCR beta chain. These data originate in a study of T-cell reconstitution after alpha-beta-depleted transplantation in children. As it was prepared, the TCRbeta library received unique molecular identifiers. TCRdb re-derived calls from the PCR reads in MiXCR, one entry per CDR3 protein. The repertoire holds about 610,000 distinct CDR3 sequences, with over 9.5% as singletons. Germline CDR1 reads SGHDN; CDR2 reads FVKESK. Trimming took 4 bases from V and 3 from J; bases not matched to a gene: 9. The CDR3 sequence is 15 residues long. The chain links TRBV14 to TRBJ2-7, with TRBD2 identical over 7 bases. The material was PBMCs from the stem cell graft donor, obtained from the stem cell graft. This TCR derives from a human donor who donated a stem cell graft to a child with acute myeloid leukemia. CDR3 in amino acids: CASSPFLGGSYEQYF. CDR3 nucleotides: TGTGCCAGCAGCCCCTTTTTGGGCGGGAGCTACGAGCAGTACTTC.